Sequencing of this T cell receptor (beta chain) was carried out in a study of OX40 agonist ivuxolimab in advanced cancers. TCRdb's copy holds only in-frame clones and misses some; the assay was immunoSEQ multiplex PCR. The data contain around 90,000 clones, around 90% of them seen just once; the ten biggest clones take up 1.1%. This TCR came from an adult with an advanced solid tumor such as melanoma, head and neck, liver or kidney cancer. The material sequenced was CD4+ or CD8+ T cells sorted from blood, taken in a trial of the OX40 agonist ivuxolimab.

The CDR3 region has the DNA TGTGCCAGCAGCTTAGGGCTTGGCGAAAAACTGTTTTTT. Protein sequence: CASSLGLGEKLFF. The J gene is TRBJ1-4, the V gene TRBV7-2, with unresolved D. V dropped 1 base and J dropped 8 bases, with 8 bases sitting between them. This CDR3 region has 13 residues. From germline, CDR1 is SGHTA and CDR2 FQGNSA.